One and the same sample provided the 28 T cell receptor beta chains below, sequenced in a study of T-cell memory formation after mild COVID-19. TCRdb used MiXCR to reprocess the 5' RACE reads, holding one entry per CDR3 protein. The sample yields some 450,000 distinct CDR3 sequences, 20% seen once. Sequenced input: PBMCs or a T cell subset sorted from them (not recorded which). The receptors derive from an adult woman who had mild COVID-19 (a few samples of this study predate the infection). Cell type and time point are not known.

This chain links TRBV24-1 with TRBJ1-2; D might be TRBD1 (5 bases). V lost 3 bases and J lost 10, with 23 bases in between. The length of the CDR3 is 16 residues. Per germline, CDR1 KGHDR and CDR2 SFDVKD. CDR3 DNA sequence: TGTGCCACCAGTGATGCTGCCGGTTTGGGGGACGGTGTCTACACCTTC. Translating gives CATSDAAGLGDGVYTF.

The chain carries TRBV7-2 and TRBJ2-4; 10 bases align to TRBD2. The ends lost 5 bases at V and 9 bases at J; junction bases unmatched: 10. The CDR3 has 15 amino acids. Per germline, CDR1 SGHTA and CDR2 FQGNSA. DNA for the CDR3: TGTGCCAGCAGCCCTGGTAGCGGGAGGAGGGTCATTCAGTACTTC. Translation: CASSPGSGRRVIQYF.

The rearrangement uses TRBV6-1 and TRBJ2-5; 10 positions match TRBD1. The V segment lost 4 bases and the J segment 7 bases; nucleotides outside the gene matches: 12. The germline gives CDR1 MNHNS, CDR2 SASEGT. The length of the CDR3 is 16 residues. The CDR3 DNA follows: TGTGCCAGCAGTGTGGGACAGGGGACGCTACATGGGACCCAGTACTTC. Protein sequence: CASSVGQGTLHGTQYF.

This clonotype was recorded a few times. The chain uses TRBV14 and TRBJ2-3, with D tentatively TRBD1 (7 bases). Deletions cut 3 bases from V and 6 bases from J, with 16 bases between. Germline V lookup: CDR1 SGHDN, CDR2 FVKESK. This CDR3 is built from 15 residues. CDR3 sequence: CASSHGGGAGDTQYF. The CDR3 nucleotides read TGTGCCAGCAGCCACGGAGGGGGCGCAGGGGATACGCAGTATTTT.

This clonotype has a count of ten or more. The V and J genes are TRBV6-1 and TRBJ1-1, with D unresolved. This CDR3 is 13 amino acids long. Germline lookup yields CDR1 MNHNS and CDR2 SASEGT. The ends were cut back, 6 bases at V and 1 base at J, with 9 bases in the middle. CDR3 protein: CASSPGENTEAFF. CDR3 bases: TGTGCCAGCAGCCCGGGTGAGAACACTGAAGCTTTCTTT.

V is TRBV14 and J is TRBJ1-4; no reliable D call. The CDR3 is 15 residues long. From germline, CDR1 is SGHDN and CDR2 FVKESK. V gave up 4 bases and J gave up 7 bases, with 16 bases separating them. The CDR3, as DNA: TGTGCCAGCAGCCGAGGACTAGGATGGGGTGAAAAACTGTTTTTT. It encodes CASSRGLGWGEKLFF.

This clonotype was recorded only once. V gene TRBV10-2 combines with J gene TRBJ2-5; no firm D call. The CDR3 has 12 amino acids. The germline CDR1 and CDR2 sequences are WSHSY and SAAADI. V was pared by 3 bases and J by 5 bases, with 7 bases between. The CDR3 nucleotides are TGCGCCAGCAGTGAAATTCGGGAGACCCAGTACTTC. It yields the protein CASSEIRETQYF.

This clonotype was observed a few times. The J gene is TRBJ2-2, the V gene TRBV12-3 or TRBV12-4, with 8 bases matching TRBD1. The V gene end was trimmed by 5 bases and the J gene end by 4 bases; junction bases not matched to a gene: 6. The CDR3 runs 15 residues. CDR3 nucleotides: TGTGCCAGCAGTCAGGGGGCGGTGGTCACCGGGGAGCTGTTTTTT. Protein: CASSQGAVVTGELFF.

The chain carries TRBV12-3 or TRBV12-4 and TRBJ2-7; D call uncertain. The germline V and J ends were trimmed by 6 bases and 3 bases, with 9 bases remaining between them. This CDR3 is 12 amino acids long. The CDR3 here is CASSPNYYEQYF. CDR3 coding DNA: TGTGCCAGCAGCCCAAATTACTACGAGCAGTACTTC.

The rearrangement uses TRBV7-3 and TRBJ1-2; 8 bases line up with TRBD1. CDR1 is SGHTA, CDR2 FQGTGA, per germline. V shed 5 bases, J shed 0 bases, and the junction held 8 bases outside the gene matches. This CDR3 is 16 amino acids long. The CDR3: CASSLRQGIANYGYTF. The CDR3 DNA reads as TGTGCCAGCAGCCTACGACAGGGGATAGCTAACTATGGCTACACCTTC.

This clonotype was counted a few times. This chain joins TRBV4-2 and TRBJ2-5; 10 bases match TRBD2. Per the germline V gene, CDR1 is LGHNA and CDR2 is YNFKEQ. J lost 5 bases, V lost 3 bases, and 6 bases had no gene match. The length of the CDR3 is 15 residues. CDR3 loop: CASSQASGGGETQYF. The CDR3 DNA is TGTGCCAGCAGCCAGGCTAGCGGGGGTGGGGAGACCCAGTACTTC.

The chain links TRBV7-3 to TRBJ2-4, with TRBD2 matching 10 bases. CDR3 length: 14 residues. Germline V CDR1 and CDR2: SGHTA, FQGTGA. V dropped 4 bases and J dropped 7; count of bases not matched to a gene: 4. The CDR3 loop reads CASSSSGGANIQYF. The CDR3 DNA sequence: TGTGCCAGCAGCTCCAGCGGGGGGGCGAACATTCAGTACTTC.

The V and J genes are TRBV7-2 and TRBJ2-7; 10 bases are a match to TRBD2. V lost 1 base, J lost 2 bases, and 11 bases stayed unmatched. This CDR3 contains 18 residues. In germline, CDR1 is SGHTA, CDR2 FQGNSA. The CDR3 protein is CASSLVPSGLAGAYEQYF. The DNA of the CDR3 is TGTGCCAGCAGCTTAGTTCCATCTGGTCTAGCGGGAGCCTACGAGCAGTACTTC.

This clonotype was counted between two and nine times. The rearrangement links TRBV5-4 to TRBJ2-1; D tentatively reads TRBD1 or TRBD2 (5 bases each). V lost 4 bases and J lost 5, with 16 bases in between. CDR1 and CDR2 from the germline V gene are SGHNT and YYREEE (reference sequence). The CDR3 has 15 residues. CDR3 protein: CASSHTWVGDNEQFF. The CDR3 nucleotides are TGTGCCAGCAGCCACACCTGGGTGGGGGACAATGAGCAGTTCTTC. The whole variable domain, remainder taken from reference TRBV5-4 and TRBJ2-1, is ETGVTQSPTHLIKTRGQQVTLRCSSQSGHNTVSWYQQALGQGPQFIFQYYREEENGRGNFPPRFSGLQFPNYSSELNVNALELDDSALYLCASSHTWVGDNEQFFGPGTRLTVL.

This clonotype was recorded a few times. The chain carries TRBV14 and TRBJ1-1, with a weak D call TRBD1 (6 bases). The CDR3 extends over 14 amino acids. Looked up from germline, CDR1 is SGHDN and CDR2 is FVKESK. Trimming cost V 4 bases and J 5 bases, with 14 bases left between them. CDR3 protein: CASSLLQGRTEAFF. The DNA for the CDR3 is TGTGCCAGCAGCCTACTACAGGGACGGACTGAAGCTTTCTTT. The whole variable domain, remainder taken from reference TRBV14 and TRBJ1-1, is EAGVTQFPSHSVIEKGQTVTLRCDPISGHDNLYWYRRVMGKEIKFLLHFVKESKQDESGMPNNRFLAERTGGTYSTLKVQPAELEDSGVYFCASSLLQGRTEAFFGQGTRLTVV.

J is TRBJ1-2 and V is TRBV20-1; 7 nucleotides align to TRBD1. This CDR3 contains 15 residues. Germline V gene lookup returns CDR1 DFQATT and CDR2 SNEGSKA (reference sequence). The J segment lost 4 bases and the V segment lost 3 bases, leaving 11 bases of the junction unmatched. The CDR3 sequence: CSASHGTAEFYGYTF. CDR3 nucleotide sequence: TGCAGTGCTAGCCACGGGACAGCCGAATTCTATGGCTACACCTTC.

This clonotype was picked up a small number of times. The V gene is TRBV7-6, the J gene TRBJ2-7; D is ambiguous. Germline V lookup: CDR1 SGHVS, CDR2 FNYEAQ. The CDR3 has 15 residues. Trimming shortened V by 2 bases and J by 3 bases, and 14 bases separated the two germline ends. The CDR3 is CASSLMRTGHYEQYF. CDR3 nucleotide sequence: TGTGCCAGCAGCTTAATGCGAACGGGTCACTACGAGCAGTACTTC.

In its sample, this clonotype was seen many times. V gene TRBV27 combines with J gene TRBJ2-1; D not certain. The CDR3 spans 15 residues. Trimming stripped 3 bases from V and 2 bases from J, with 11 bases between. Germline CDR1 is MNHEY and CDR2 is SMNVEV (reference sequence). CDR3 sequence reads: CASSLSSPTYNEQFF. The CDR3 nucleotides are TGTGCCAGCAGTTTGTCGTCACCCACCTACAATGAGCAGTTCTTC.

J is TRBJ1-1 and V is TRBV4-2; 8 bases agree with TRBD1. This CDR3 is built from 16 residues. Germline trimming cut 1 base from V and 3 bases from J; bases unmatched to any gene: 7. Germline loops: CDR1 LGHNA, CDR2 YNFKEQ. The CDR3: CASSQGLQGVDTEAFF. The CDR3 coding sequence is TGTGCCAGCAGCCAAGGCCTACAGGGGGTGGACACTGAAGCTTTCTTT.

This clonotype was seen at least ten times. This chain uses TRBV12-3 or TRBV12-4 with TRBJ2-3; D remains unclear. This CDR3 is 13 amino acids long. The V and J ends lost 6 bases and 4 bases respectively, with 11 bases between them. CDR3 loop: CASSWAQADTQYF. The CDR3 nucleotides are TGTGCCAGCAGCTGGGCTCAGGCAGATACGCAGTATTTT.

The chain employs TRBV5-4 and TRBJ2-2; D remains unclear. The germline gives CDR1 SGHNT, CDR2 YYREEE (reference sequence). V was trimmed by 0 bases and J by 4 bases, leaving 19 bases between them. The CDR3 covers 18 residues. The CDR3 spells CASSLDASLGIRTGELFF. The CDR3 coding sequence is TGTGCCAGCAGCTTGGACGCCAGTCTCGGTATTCGCACCGGGGAGCTGTTTTTT.

The V gene is TRBV9, the J gene TRBJ1-1, with TRBD1 as a possible D gene (6 bases). CDR3 length equals 14 residues. Trimming left V 3 bases short and J 1 base short, with 10 bases between. Germline values: CDR1 SGDLS, CDR2 YYNGEE. Here the CDR3 DNA reads TGTGCCAGCAGCGACTGGGACACGAACACTGAAGCTTTCTTT. Protein: CASSDWDTNTEAFF.

This clonotype showed up just a few times. The CDR3 sequence is CASSSAGDSYNEQFF. The CDR3 DNA reads TGCGCCAGCAGCTCGGCGGGAGACTCCTACAATGAGCAGTTCTTC. The J gene is TRBJ2-1, the V gene TRBV5-1; 7 bases match TRBD2. This CDR3 has 15 amino acids. Germline V CDR1 and CDR2: SGHRS, YFSETQ. V lost 3 bases to trimming and J lost 0 bases; unmatched junction nucleotides: 3. Full variable domain (rest looked up from reference TRBV5-1 and TRBJ2-1): KAGVTQTPRYLIKTRGQQVTLSCSPISGHRSVSWYQQTPGQGLQFLFEYFSETQRNKGNFPGRFSGRQFSNSRSEMNVSTLELGDSALYLCASSSAGDSYNEQFFGPGTRLTVL.

The CDR3 reads CASSWTGGEETQYF. The CDR3 DNA follows: TGCGCCAGCAGCTGGACAGGGGGCGAAGAGACCCAGTACTTC. The rearrangement joins TRBV5-1 to TRBJ2-5, with 11 nucleotides matching TRBD1. Germline values: CDR1 SGHRS, CDR2 YFSETQ. CDR3 size: 14 residues. With V trimmed by 3 bases and J by 3 bases, 1 base remained unmatched.

The chain carries TRBV5-1 and TRBJ2-1; D is ambiguous. Trimming removed 0 bases at V and 5 bases at J, with 6 bases between. CDR1 is SGHRS and CDR2 is YFSETQ in the germline V gene. This CDR3 has 13 residues. CDR3 sequence reads: CASSLGVHNEQFF. DNA for the CDR3: TGCGCCAGCAGCTTGGGTGTTCACAATGAGCAGTTCTTC.

The chain is built from TRBV7-2 and TRBJ2-5; 9 positions agree with TRBD2. Germline lookup yields CDR1 SGHTA and CDR2 FQGNSA. Germline trimming cut 1 base from V and 2 bases from J; bases unmatched to any gene: 5. CDR3 length: 16 amino acids. CDR3 residues: CASSLGVTSGQETQYF. The CDR3 region has the DNA TGTGCCAGCAGCTTAGGGGTGACTAGCGGACAAGAGACCCAGTACTTC.

This clonotype occurred a few times. The chain combines TRBV3-1 with TRBJ1-4; D is ambiguous. V was cut by 0 bases and J by 4 bases, with 21 bases left in between. CDR1 is LGHDT, CDR2 YNNKEL, per germline (reference sequence). The CDR3 consists of 19 residues. This CDR3 reads CASSQDDLVPGLFNEKLFF. As DNA, the CDR3 is TGTGCCAGCAGCCAAGATGACCTTGTACCCGGACTCTTTAATGAAAAACTGTTTTTT.

The sample holds a few counts of this clonotype. The chain recombines TRBV7-2 with TRBJ2-7; D uncertain. Germline V gene data show CDR1 as SGHTA and CDR2 as FQGNSA. V was trimmed by 3 bases and J by 6 bases, leaving 9 bases between them. This CDR3 region has 12 residues. In nucleotides, the CDR3 is TGTGCCAGCAGCTTCTATACTCGCGAGCAGTACTTC. Its protein product is CASSFYTREQYF.